Following are 30 T cell receptor beta chains from one sample sequenced in a study of vaccination effects on CD4 cells after COVID-19. These receptors have no known antigen. Libraries were prepared by immunoSEQ multiplex PCR; TCRdb keeps only in-frame clonotypes and omits some of them. Here the sample spans tens of thousands of clones, over 65% being singletons. Cells that had been cultured for 10 days were the source of isolated CD4+ T cells. The cohort was immunized with two doses of either the BNT162b2 or mRNA-1273 vaccine. Sample: CD4+ T cells from PBMCs cultured without peptide, taken after COVID-19 vaccination. The receptors come from a human donor who received a COVID-19 vaccine.

The genes are TRBV5-4 and TRBJ1-1; D gene ambiguous. Per the germline V gene, CDR1 is SGHNT and CDR2 is YYREEE (reference sequence). The ends were cut back, 3 bases at V and 0 bases at J, with 12 bases in the middle. This CDR3 region has 15 residues. This CDR3 reads CASSSTGSMNTEAFF. DNA of the CDR3: TGTGCCAGCAGCTCTACTGGGTCCATGAACACTGAAGCTTTCTTT.

This clone was recorded a few times. This chain links TRBV7-2 with TRBJ2-7; TRBD2 agrees at 11 bases. V shed 3 bases and J 6 bases; nucleotides not matched to a gene: 4. The germline CDR1 and CDR2 sequences are SGHTA and FQGNSA. The CDR3 covers 14 residues. CDR3 nucleotide sequence: TGTGCCAGCAGCTTTAGCGGGGGGGTAGGCGAGCAGTACGTC. Translation: CASSFSGGVGEQYV.

V is TRBV9 and J is TRBJ1-2, with 12 bases fitting TRBD1. CDR1 is SGDLS and CDR2 is YYNGEE in the germline V gene. V gave up 4 bases and J gave up 7 bases; unmatched junction bases: 8. This CDR3 region has 15 residues. DNA for the CDR3: TGTGCCAGCAGCCAGGGGGGACAGGGGGCAGTTGGCTACACCTTC. Amino acid sequence: CASSQGGQGAVGYTF.

This chain connects TRBV4-2 to TRBJ2-2; TRBD2 might be the D (7 bases). CDR1 LGHNA and CDR2 YNFKEQ come from the germline V gene. Trimming removed 4 bases from V and 4 bases from J, with 13 bases in between. This CDR3 comprises 15 residues. The CDR3 nucleotides read TGTGCCAGCAGCCCTAGGGGGGGGGCCACCGGGGAGCTGTTTTTT. Translated, it gives CASSPRGGATGELFF.

This clone was seen once. The chain couples TRBV28 to TRBJ1-1, with D uncertain. CDR3 length: 14 amino acids. V was trimmed by 7 bases and J by 1 base, leaving 13 bases between them. The germline gives CDR1 MDHEN, CDR2 SYDVKM. The CDR3 region is CASTPGGKNTEAFF. The CDR3 region has the DNA TGTGCCAGCACCCCGGGTGGCAAGAACACTGAAGCTTTCTTT. Variable domain in full (rest from reference TRBV28 and TRBJ1-1): DVKVTQSSRYLVKRTGEKVFLECVQDMDHENMFWYRQDPGLGLRLIYFSYDVKMKEKGDIPEGYSVSREKKERFSLILESASTNQTSMYLCASTPGGKNTEAFFGQGTRLTVV.

The CDR3 DNA reads as TGTGCCAGCAGGTGGGGACTGACCCTAGCCAAAAACATTCAGTACTTC. Its translation: CASRWGLTLAKNIQYF. The chain has TRBV2 and TRBJ2-4; tentative D call: TRBD2 (6 bases). The CDR3 has 16 amino acids. V lost 6 bases to trimming and J lost 0 bases, with 15 bases between them. Germline values: CDR1 SNHLY, CDR2 FYNNEI.

The V and J genes are TRBV10-2 and TRBJ1-2; no reliable D call. CDR1 WSHSY and CDR2 SAAADI come from the germline V gene. The CDR3 contains 13 residues. Trimming took 8 bases from V and 6 from J, leaving 16 bases between them. The chain's CDR3 is CASSAPPRNGYTF. The CDR3 DNA follows: TGCGCCAGCTCAGCCCCACCCCGGAATGGCTACACCTTC.

The V and J genes are TRBV6-5 and TRBJ2-2; unclear D gene. The CDR3 totals 13 residues. The V end lost 6 bases, the J end lost 5 bases, and 10 bases lay between the germline ends. In germline, CDR1 is MNHEY, CDR2 SVGAGI. The CDR3 loop reads CASSLQSTGELFF. The DNA for the CDR3 is TGTGCCAGCAGCCTACAGTCAACCGGGGAGCTGTTTTTT.

The chain employs TRBV7-9 and TRBJ1-4, with 10 bases lining up with TRBD1. The CDR3 totals 17 residues. The germline V gene encodes CDR1 SEHNR and CDR2 FQNEAQ (reference sequence). V dropped 5 bases and J dropped 0; count of bases not matched to a gene: 6. CDR3 protein: CASSIRGTGATNEKLFF. The CDR3 DNA reads as TGTGCCAGCAGCATTAGGGGGACAGGGGCAACTAATGAAAAACTGTTTTTT.

J is TRBJ1-1 and V is TRBV6-1, with TRBD1 matching over 7 bases. Trimming took 3 bases from V and 3 from J; bases not matched to a gene: 1. The CDR3 covers 13 residues. The germline V gene encodes CDR1 MNHNS and CDR2 SASEGT. CDR3 residues: CASSEQGDTEAFF. DNA of the CDR3: TGTGCCAGCAGTGAGCAGGGGGACACTGAAGCTTTCTTT.

This chain links TRBV29-1 with TRBJ2-6; 7 positions agree with TRBD1. This CDR3 has 15 residues. Germline V gives CDR1 SQVTM, CDR2 ANQGSEA. After removal of 5 bases from V and 1 base from J, the junction contained 5 bases not matched to a gene. CDR3 amino acids: CSVTGQVSGANVLTF. The CDR3 nucleotides read TGCAGCGTTACCGGACAGGTGTCTGGGGCCAACGTCCTGACTTTC. Looking up the rest from reference TRBV29-1 and TRBJ2-6 gives the full variable domain: SAVISQKPSRDICQRGTSLTIQCQVDSQVTMMFWYRQQPGQSLTLIATANQGSEATYESGFVIDKFPISRPNLTFSTLTVSNMSPEDSSIYLCSVTGQVSGANVLTFGAGSRLTVL.

This clone was counted a single time. Other DNA sequences in this sample translate to the same CDR3. V gene TRBV3-1 (or the pseudogene TRBV3-2) combines with J gene TRBJ2-2; D unclear. The germline gives CDR1 LGHDT, CDR2 YNNKEL (reference sequence). V was trimmed by 1 base and J by 2 bases, leaving 2 bases between them. The CDR3 runs 13 residues. CDR3 DNA sequence: TGTGCCAGCAGCCAAGTCAACACCGGGGAGCTGTTTTTT. It encodes CASSQVNTGELFF.

The chain employs TRBV7-8 and TRBJ2-7; D is unresolved. This CDR3 has 13 amino acids. Trimming stripped 4 bases from V and 3 bases from J, with 10 bases between. Germline CDR1 reads SGHVS; CDR2 reads FQNEAQ. The CDR3 region is CASSWGEGYEQYV. The DNA of the CDR3 is TGTGCCAGCAGCTGGGGTGAAGGCTACGAGCAGTACGTC.

This rearrangement joins TRBV18 to TRBJ2-1, with a weak D call TRBD1 (5 bases). The CDR3 contains 15 residues. V shed 2 bases and J shed 5 bases, with 13 bases lying between them. Germline-derived CDR1 and CDR2 are KGHSH and LQKENI. DNA of the CDR3: TGTGCCAGCTCACCAGCTACAGGCGCTCACAATGAGCAGTTCTTC. Translation: CASSPATGAHNEQFF.

The chain couples TRBV30 to TRBJ1-5, with 7 bases aligning to TRBD1. Trimming cost V 1 base and J 6 bases; bases outside gene matches: 9. Germline assignment: CDR1 GTSNPN and CDR2 SVGIG (reference sequence). The CDR3 runs 15 residues. The CDR3 bases are TGTGCCTGGAGTGCGTTTGACAGGGTAGTTCAGCCCCAGCATTTT. Translated: CAWSAFDRVVQPQHF.

This sequence joins TRBV10-3 and TRBJ2-7; possibly TRBD1 or TRBD2 for D (6 bases each). The germline V gene has CDR1 ENHRY and CDR2 SYGVKD. The CDR3 has 14 residues. Trimming removed 4 bases at V and 0 bases at J, with 10 bases between. The CDR3 is CAISARGPSYEQYV. The CDR3 nucleotides are TGTGCCATCAGTGCCCGGGGGCCCTCCTACGAGCAGTACGTC.

This clone turned up a few times. The V gene is TRBV10-1, the J gene TRBJ1-2; D remains ambiguous. CDR3 length: 13 amino acids. Trimming left V 2 bases short and J 4 bases short, with 8 bases between. Germline V gene data show CDR1 as WNHNN and CDR2 as SYGVQD (reference sequence). The CDR3 DNA is TGCGCCAGCAGTGAGCAGGCGCCCTATGGCTACACCTTC. Amino acid sequence: CASSEQAPYGYTF.

The J gene is TRBJ1-3, the V gene TRBV6-2 or TRBV6-3; D call uncertain. There are 16 residues in the CDR3. Trimming cost V 2 bases and J 0 bases, with 11 bases left between them. Germline lookup yields CDR1 MNHEY and CDR2 SVGEGT. The CDR3 sequence is CASSYGRPNSGNTIYF. CDR3 DNA sequence: TGTGCCAGCAGTTACGGCAGGCCCAACTCTGGAAACACCATATATTTT.

V and J are TRBV5-6 and TRBJ2-3, with TRBD2 matching over 9 bases. The CDR3 runs 16 residues. Unmatched junction bases numbered 4, after V lost 2 bases and J lost 0 bases. From germline, CDR1 is SGHDT and CDR2 YYEEEE. CDR3 DNA sequence: TGTGCCAGCAGCTTATTAGCGGGGGCTAGCACAGATACGCAGTATTTT. It encodes CASSLLAGASTDTQYF.

This chain connects TRBV5-1 to TRBJ2-3, with 15 bases that match TRBD2. This CDR3 has 17 residues. The ends lost 1 base at V and 3 bases at J; junction bases unmatched: 3. CDR1 is SGHRS, CDR2 YFSETQ, per germline. The CDR3 nucleotides read TGCGCCAGCAGCTTGAGGACTAGCGGGGGGGGTACAGATACGCAGTATTTT. Its translation is CASSLRTSGGGTDTQYF.

The chain carries TRBV6-5 and TRBJ1-4, with D unresolved. Trimming cost V 0 bases and J 5 bases, with 7 bases left between them. This CDR3 has 14 amino acids. Germline V gene lookup returns CDR1 MNHEY and CDR2 SVGAGI. CDR3 coding DNA: TGTGCCAGCAGTTACTCGCGGGAAAATGAAAAACTGTTTTTT. Its translation: CASSYSRENEKLFF.

In nucleotides, the CDR3 is TGTGCCAGCAGCTTGGGGACTAACTATGGCTACACCTTC. The encoded protein is CASSLGTNYGYTF. V usage is TRBV7-9 and J usage is TRBJ1-2; the D is unclear. Trimming removed 3 bases at V and 0 bases at J, with 5 bases between. The CDR3 has 13 amino acids. Germline V gives CDR1 SEHNR, CDR2 FQNEAQ (reference sequence).

This chain joins TRBV27 and TRBJ1-2; D is unclear. This CDR3 comprises 15 residues. CDR1 and CDR2 from the germline V gene are MNHEY and SMNVEV (reference sequence). V was pared by 6 bases and J by 3 bases, with 17 bases between. CDR3 protein: CASRPRADADYGYTF. The CDR3 coding sequence is TGTGCCAGCAGACCCCGGGCAGACGCTGACTATGGCTACACCTTC.

This clone was seen a handful of times. The chain uses TRBV6-2 or TRBV6-3 and TRBJ1-5, with TRBD1 matching 7 bases. The CDR3 spans 16 residues. V shed 0 bases, J shed 5 bases, and the junction held 7 bases outside the gene matches. Germline-derived CDR1 and CDR2 are MNHEY and SVGEGT. CDR3 in DNA: TGTGCCAGCAGTTACTCCGAGACAGGGTACGATCAGCCCCAGCATTTT. Translated, it gives CASSYSETGYDQPQHF.

This CDR3 reads CASSPGPTDTQYF. The CDR3 DNA is TGCGCCAGCAGTCCCGGGCCCACAGATACGCAGTATTTT. This chain uses TRBV5-1 with TRBJ2-3; D call uncertain. The CDR3 is made up of 13 amino acids. V was clipped by 5 bases and J by 2 bases, with 9 bases between them. Germline V gives CDR1 SGHRS, CDR2 YFSETQ.

The chain carries TRBV28 and TRBJ1-5, with unresolved D. CDR1 and CDR2 from the germline V gene are MDHEN and SYDVKM. CDR3 length: 16 residues. V dropped 5 bases and J dropped 0 bases, with 14 bases sitting between them. The CDR3 here is CASSLLDGYSNQPQHF. DNA for the CDR3: TGTGCCAGCAGTCTCCTGGACGGTTATAGCAATCAGCCCCAGCATTTT.

The chain employs TRBV28 and TRBJ1-2; D is possibly TRBD1 (6 bases). CDR1 and CDR2 (germline): MDHEN, SYDVKM. V was shortened by 2 bases and J by 4 bases, with 11 bases between the two germline ends. CDR3 length equals 14 residues. The chain's CDR3 is CASSLPRGAYGYTF. The CDR3 DNA follows: TGTGCCAGCAGTTTACCCAGGGGAGCCTATGGCTACACCTTC.

The J gene is TRBJ1-1, the V gene TRBV7-3; D ambiguous. CDR3 length: 13 residues. Germline-derived CDR1 and CDR2 are SGHTA and FQGTGA. V was cut by 4 bases and J by 2 bases, with 8 bases left in between. CDR3 in amino acids: CASSSDANTEAFF. The CDR3, as DNA: TGTGCCAGCAGCTCGGACGCTAACACTGAAGCTTTCTTT. Full variable domain (missing parts from reference TRBV7-3 and TRBJ1-1): GAGVSQTPSNKVTEKGKYVELRCDPISGHTALYWYRQSLGQGPEFLIYFQGTGAADDSGLPNDRFFAVRPEGSVSTLKIQRTERGDSAVYLCASSSDANTEAFFGQGTRLTVV.

V is TRBV12-3 or TRBV12-4 and J is TRBJ2-7, with unresolved D. The CDR3 runs 13 residues. V lost 6 bases, J lost 3 bases, and 12 bases lay in between. The CDR3 bases are TGTGCCAGCAGCCGCGGTACCCACTACGAGCAGTACGTC. Its translation: CASSRGTHYEQYV.

The chain has TRBV18 and TRBJ1-3, with D perhaps matching TRBD1 (6 bases). The CDR3 is 18 amino acids. Trimming cost V 3 bases and J 1 base, with 19 bases left between them. Germline V gene lookup returns CDR1 KGHSH and CDR2 LQKENI. CDR3 coding DNA: TGTGCCAGCTCACCTATCACCAGGGGTCTTGCGTCTGGAAACACCATATATTTT. Protein: CASSPITRGLASGNTIYF.